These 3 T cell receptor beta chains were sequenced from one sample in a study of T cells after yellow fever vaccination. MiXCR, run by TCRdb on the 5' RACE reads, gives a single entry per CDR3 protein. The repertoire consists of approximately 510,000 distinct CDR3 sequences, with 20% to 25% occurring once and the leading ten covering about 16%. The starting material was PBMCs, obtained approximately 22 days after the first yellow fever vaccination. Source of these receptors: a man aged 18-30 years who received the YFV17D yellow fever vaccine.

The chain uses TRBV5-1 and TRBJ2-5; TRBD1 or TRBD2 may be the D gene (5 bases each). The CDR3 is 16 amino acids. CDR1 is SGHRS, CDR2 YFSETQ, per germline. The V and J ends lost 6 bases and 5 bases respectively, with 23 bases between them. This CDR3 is CASTLQGPARGETQYF. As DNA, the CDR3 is TGCGCCAGCACTCTCCAGGGTCCAGCCCGAGGGGAGACCCAGTACTTC.

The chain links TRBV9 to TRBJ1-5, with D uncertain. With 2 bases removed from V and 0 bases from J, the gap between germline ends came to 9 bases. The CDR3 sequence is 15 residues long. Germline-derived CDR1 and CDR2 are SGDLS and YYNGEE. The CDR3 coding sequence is TGTGCCAGCAGCGTTCCAAATTATAGCAATCAGCCCCAGCATTTT. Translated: CASSVPNYSNQPQHF.

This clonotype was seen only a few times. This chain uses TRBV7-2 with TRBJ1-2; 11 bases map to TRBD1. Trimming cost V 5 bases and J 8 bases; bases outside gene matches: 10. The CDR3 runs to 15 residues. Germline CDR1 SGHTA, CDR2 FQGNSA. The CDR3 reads CASSQDRGRVGGYTF. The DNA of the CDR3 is TGTGCCAGCAGCCAGGACAGGGGGCGCGTCGGGGGCTACACCTTC.